The TCR beta chain under discussion was sequenced for a study of beta chain features in type 1 diabetes. About the research overall: Sorted cells numbering around 100,000,000 were examined across all samples.

The CDR3 extends over 14 amino acids. Trimming cost V 1 base and J 8 bases, with 14 bases left between them. Looked up from germline, CDR1 is SGHNT and CDR2 is YENEEA. The single heparinised draw taken from each donor contained around 100 mL of blood on average. Naive, central memory, regulatory and stem cell-like memory cells within the CD4+ compartment were sorted using CD45RO/CCR7/CD25/CD127/CD95/CD27. Findings and caveats of the study: Naive, central memory and Treg TCRB repertoires seemed to resemble each other more closely in patients than they did in healthy donors. There was a moderate but significant shortening of TCRB CDR3s in all four CD4+ subsets of Type 1 diabetes patients.

Investigators reverse transcribed all isolated RNA, so they sequenced expressed TCRB transcripts. Assay: immunoSEQ multiplex PCR; the TCRdb copy retains only in-frame clones and omits some. Of a few hundred thousand clones listed, around a tenth are singletons. To note about this clone: The antigen remains unidentified.

The chain has TRBV11-3 and TRBJ2-5, with D perhaps TRBD1 or TRBD2 (5 bases each). This TCR was recovered from a man younger than 45 with type 1 diabetes. Sequencing was performed on central memory CD4+ T cells from blood. CDR3 nucleotide sequence: TGTGCCAGCAGCTTAGTGGGCCAGGGAGTAACCCAGTACTTC. This encodes CASSLVGQGVTQYF. The variable domain in full, completed from reference TRBV11-3 and TRBJ2-5, reads EAGVVQSPRYKIIEKKQPVAFWCNPISGHNTLYWYLQNLGQGPELLIRYENEEAVDDSQLPKDRFSAERLKGVDSTLKIQPAELGDSAVYLCASSLVGQGVTQYFGPGTRLLVL.